This paragraph reports one TCR beta chain. TCRbeta library preparation incorporated unique molecular identifiers. Each CDR3 protein is one row after TCRdb ran MiXCR on the PCR reads. The table lists approximately 640,000 distinct CDR3 sequences, around a sixth of them singletons. These data belong to a study of T-cell reconstitution after alpha-beta-depleted transplantation in children. This CDR3 region has 12 residues. V was pared by 3 bases and J by 5 bases, with 7 bases between. The germline gives CDR1 MGHDK, CDR2 SYGVNS. The chain uses TRBV25-1 and TRBJ1-1, with unresolved D. The sequences come from PBMCs from the stem cell graft donor, collected from the stem cell graft. This TCR was sampled from a human donor who donated a stem cell graft to a child with acute myeloid leukemia. As DNA, the CDR3 is TGTGCCAGCAGTGAGGAAGGGACTGAAGCTTTCTTT. It translates to CASSEEGTEAFF.